The 22 T cell receptor beta chains reported below all come from one sample, sequenced in a study of response to subunit inactivated influenza vaccine. TCRdb re-derived calls from the RT-PCR reads in MiXCR, one entry per CDR3 protein. The sample lists about 800,000 distinct CDR3 sequences, 21% occurring once. The sequencing used PBMCs from blood, collected roughly 5 days after vaccination. The receptors derive from a man aged 50 or older who received an inactivated influenza vaccine.

This clonotype was counted ten times or more. This chain connects TRBV11-2 to TRBJ2-1; 9 bases are a match to TRBD2. The ends lost 1 base at V and 6 bases at J; junction bases unmatched: 10. Germline-derived CDR1 and CDR2 are SGHAT and FQNNGV. CDR3 length equals 17 residues. The CDR3 loop reads CASSLGLRGGLFNEQFF. For the CDR3, the DNA is TGTGCCAGCAGCTTAGGGTTGCGGGGGGGCCTATTCAATGAGCAGTTCTTC.

Only a few counts were recorded for this clonotype. J is TRBJ2-6 and V is TRBV10-3; maybe TRBD1 (6 bases). The CDR3 covers 18 residues. Germline V gene lookup returns CDR1 ENHRY and CDR2 SYGVKD. The ends were cut back, 0 bases at V and 4 bases at J, with 16 bases in the middle. CDR3 sequence reads: CAISESTPYRAGANVLTF. The DNA for the CDR3 is TGTGCCATCAGTGAGTCGACTCCCTACAGGGCCGGGGCCAACGTCCTGACTTTC.

This rearrangement joins TRBV5-1 to TRBJ2-6; D gene unclear. The germline gives CDR1 SGHRS, CDR2 YFSETQ. CDR3 length equals 16 residues. Trimming removed 4 bases from V and 1 base from J, with 12 bases in between. The CDR3 nucleotides are TGCGCCAGCAGCCCCGAACCTCTTTCTGGGGCCAACGTCCTGACTTTC. Translating gives CASSPEPLSGANVLTF.

This rearrangement joins TRBV2 to TRBJ2-7; no clear D. V shed 0 bases and J shed 2 bases, with 17 bases lying between them. Germline V gives CDR1 SNHLY, CDR2 FYNNEI. CDR3 size: 17 residues. CDR3 amino acids: CASSEAPGQEIAYEQYF. The CDR3 region has the DNA TGTGCCAGCAGTGAAGCCCCTGGGCAGGAGATTGCCTACGAGCAGTACTTC. The whole variable domain, remainder taken from reference TRBV2 and TRBJ2-7, is EPEVTQTPSHQVTQMGQEVILRCVPISNHLYFYWYRQILGQKVEFLVSFYNNEISEKSEIFDDQFSVERPDGSNFTLKIRSTKLEDSAMYFCASSEAPGQEIAYEQYFGPGTRLTVT.

There are a few counts of this clonotype. The chain couples TRBV6-2 or TRBV6-3 to TRBJ1-5, with 7 bases lining up with TRBD1. V dropped 0 bases and J dropped 5; count of bases not matched to a gene: 7. Germline CDR1 MNHEY, CDR2 SVGEGT. The CDR3 is 16 amino acids. CDR3 sequence (DNA): TGTGCCAGCAGTTACTCGAGAGGGGGCGGATATCAGCCCCAGCATTTT. Translation: CASSYSRGGGYQPQHF.

CDR3 in amino acids: CASSPFGYEQYF. In DNA, the CDR3 is TGTGCCAGCAGCCCGTTTGGGTACGAGCAGTACTTC. The chain employs TRBV11-2 and TRBJ2-7, with D hard to call. The ends were cut back, 5 bases at V and 4 bases at J, with 9 bases in the middle. CDR3 length: 12 amino acids. From germline, CDR1 is SGHAT and CDR2 FQNNGV. The complete variable domain, with remaining parts taken from reference TRBV11-2 and TRBJ2-7, reads EAGVAQSPRYKIIEKRQSVAFWCNPISGHATLYWYQQILGQGPKLLIQFQNNGVVDDSQLPKDRFSAERLKGVDSTLKIQPAKLEDSAVYLCASSPFGYEQYFGPGTRLTVT.

Many counts were recorded for this clonotype. V is TRBV13 and J is TRBJ2-1, with 9 positions matching TRBD2. The CDR3 is 16 residues long. V was pared by 5 bases and J by 8 bases, with 13 bases of the junction left unmatched. Germline loops: CDR1 PRHDT, CDR2 FYEKMQ (reference sequence). CDR3: CASSQGSLAGPYEQFF. In DNA, the CDR3 is TGTGCCAGCAGCCAAGGGAGTCTAGCGGGACCCTATGAGCAGTTCTTC.

The chain carries TRBV7-2 and TRBJ2-1; TRBD2 might be the D (7 bases). Germline loops: CDR1 SGHTA, CDR2 FQGNSA. Trimming took 5 bases from V and 2 from J, leaving 16 bases between them. The CDR3 sequence is 16 residues long. The CDR3 coding sequence is TGTGCCAGCAGCCCACAAGGGGGGGGCGCCTACAATGAGCAGTTCTTC. This gives the protein CASSPQGGGAYNEQFF.

V gene TRBV7-2 combines with J gene TRBJ2-7; possibly TRBD2 for D (6 bases). This CDR3 has 13 residues. Deletions cut 10 bases from V and 2 bases from J, with 15 bases between. The germline V gene encodes CDR1 SGHTA and CDR2 FQGNSA. The DNA for the CDR3 is TGTGCCACCGGACGGGACTTTGCCTACGAGCAGTACTTC. Encoded protein: CATGRDFAYEQYF.

The chain employs TRBV7-3 and TRBJ2-3; TRBD1 matches 7 bases. Germline CDR1 and CDR2: SGHTA and FQGTGA. CDR3 length equals 14 residues. The trim removed 4 bases at V and 10 bases at J, leaving 11 bases unmatched. The CDR3 DNA reads as TGTGCCAGCAGCTCCGGGACAGTCTCCGGCGCGCAGTATTTT. Its protein product is CASSSGTVSGAQYF.

This chain joins TRBV18 and TRBJ2-3; D unresolved. V lost 0 bases, J lost 2 bases, and 3 bases lay in between. The CDR3 sequence is 13 residues long. Germline CDR1 is KGHSH and CDR2 is LQKENI. The CDR3 loop reads CASSPPYTDTQYF. CDR3 bases: TGTGCCAGCTCACCACCGTACACAGATACGCAGTATTTT.

The chain has TRBV5-1 and TRBJ2-7, with D perhaps being TRBD1 or TRBD2 (5 bases each). The germline CDR1 and CDR2 sequences are SGHRS and YFSETQ. Trimming removed 5 bases from V and 4 bases from J, with 16 bases in between. CDR3 length equals 14 residues. CDR3 DNA: TGCGCCAGCAGACCCGGGACGACGAGTTACGAGCAGTACTTC. Protein sequence: CASRPGTTSYEQYF.

The chain has TRBV6-1 and TRBJ2-1; 7 bases line up with TRBD2. Germline V gene lookup returns CDR1 MNHNS and CDR2 SASEGT. The ends lost 6 bases at V and 4 bases at J; junction bases unmatched: 6. The CDR3 loop spans 14 amino acids. The CDR3 DNA sequence: TGTGCCAGCAGAACACACGGGGGGTACAATGAGCAGTTCTTC. Amino acid sequence: CASRTHGGYNEQFF.

This clonotype was counted only a few times. The V call is TRBV12-3 or TRBV12-4, the J call TRBJ2-7; TRBD2 agrees at 13 bases. The ends lost 5 bases at V and 9 bases at J; junction bases unmatched: 13. The CDR3 contains 16 residues. This CDR3 is CASSHRLGTSGIGQYF. The DNA of the CDR3 is TGTGCCAGCAGTCACCGACTCGGGACTAGCGGGATCGGGCAGTACTTC.

This chain joins TRBV5-1 and TRBJ2-4; tentatively, D is TRBD1 (6 bases). Trimming took off 7 bases at V and 5 bases at J, with 16 bases between the two ends. This CDR3 has 14 residues. Germline V gene lookup returns CDR1 SGHRS and CDR2 YFSETQ. CDR3 DNA: TGCGCCAGCGGCACAACAGGGTTGGAAAACATTCAGTACTTC. Residues: CASGTTGLENIQYF.

This clonotype turned up a few times. The CDR3 DNA is TGTGCCAGCAGCCATCCCATTAGCGGAGATACGCAGTATTTT. Amino acids: CASSHPISGDTQYF. The V and J genes are TRBV3-1 and TRBJ2-3; D perhaps matches TRBD2 (6 bases). Germline V lookup: CDR1 LGHDT, CDR2 YNNKEL (reference sequence). V gave up 3 bases and J gave up 5 bases, with 12 bases separating them. The CDR3 has 14 amino acids.

This clonotype has ten or more counts. This chain connects TRBV7-2 to TRBJ2-7, with D possibly TRBD2 on 6 matching bases. Between the trimmed V and J ends, which lost 2 bases and 1 base, there was a span of 15 bases. CDR1 is SGHTA, CDR2 FQGNSA, per germline. This CDR3 is built from 16 residues. DNA of the CDR3: TGTGCCAGCAGCTTAATGCCGGGACTGGGATCCTACGAGCAGTACTTC. Its translation is CASSLMPGLGSYEQYF.

This clonotype was detected only a few times. V and J are TRBV3-1 and TRBJ1-1; TRBD1 might be the D (6 bases). There are 13 residues in the CDR3. From germline, CDR1 is LGHDT and CDR2 YNNKEL (reference sequence). V lost 5 bases and J 7 bases, leaving 14 bases between the germline ends. The CDR3 loop reads CASSSKGGGEAFF. The CDR3 nucleotides read TGTGCCAGCAGCTCAAAAGGGGGAGGTGAAGCTTTCTTT.

The chain joins TRBV7-2 to TRBJ2-5; 10 bases are a match to TRBD2. With V trimmed by 3 bases and J by 6 bases, 13 bases remained unmatched. Germline assignment: CDR1 SGHTA and CDR2 FQGNSA. CDR3 length equals 17 residues. The CDR3: CASSFHPRLAGVKTQYF. The CDR3 DNA is TGTGCCAGCAGCTTCCATCCCCGGCTAGCGGGAGTGAAGACCCAGTACTTC.

This clonotype was detected many times. The genes are TRBV5-6 and TRBJ2-2; D is possibly TRBD1 (6 bases). The CDR3 totals 16 residues. V was shortened by 0 bases and J by 5 bases, with 14 bases between the two germline ends. Germline CDR1 and CDR2: SGHDT and YYEEEE. Here the CDR3 reads CASSLDRDLLTGELFF. CDR3 nucleotide sequence: TGTGCCAGCAGCTTGGACAGGGACCTTCTAACCGGGGAGCTGTTTTTT.

This clonotype came up a few times. The V and J genes are TRBV6-5 and TRBJ1-6; D is uncertain. CDR3 length: 16 residues. The V gene lost 0 bases and the J gene lost 9 bases, with 15 bases spanning the gap. Looked up from germline, CDR1 is MNHEY and CDR2 is SVGAGI. The CDR3 spells CASSYSRRGSGSPLHF. CDR3 DNA sequence: TGTGCCAGCAGTTACTCGAGGCGGGGTTCCGGTTCACCCCTCCACTTT.

In this sample, this clonotype turned up a few times. J is TRBJ2-2 and V is TRBV12-3 or TRBV12-4; 15 bases agree with TRBD2. There are 21 residues in the CDR3. V shed 3 bases and J 3 bases; nucleotides not matched to a gene: 14. The CDR3 nucleotides read TGTGCCAGCAGTTTGCGGTTCTCAACGGGACTAGCGGGAGGCTACACCGGGGAGCTGTTTTTT. Its translation: CASSLRFSTGLAGGYTGELFF.